A single sample gave rise to the 21 T cell receptor beta chains below, sequenced in a study of response to subunit inactivated influenza vaccine. MiXCR, run by TCRdb on the RT-PCR reads, gives a single entry per CDR3 protein. The sample lists roughly 700,000 distinct CDR3 sequences; approximately 15% were seen once. The sample in question was PBMCs from blood, obtained 14 to 15 days before vaccination. The receptors shown here come from a man aged 50 to 59 who received an inactivated influenza vaccine.

This clonotype has only a few counts. The gene calls are TRBV28 and TRBJ2-7; 11 nucleotides agree with TRBD2. Germline V gene sequence: CDR1 MDHEN, CDR2 SYDVKM. Trimming took 6 bases from V and 9 from J; bases not matched to a gene: 7. This CDR3 is built from 13 residues. The CDR3 DNA follows: TGTGCCAGCAGGGCGACTAGCGGGAATGCGCAGTACTTC. This codes for CASRATSGNAQYF.

This chain links TRBV5-1 with TRBJ2-3, with D hard to call. This CDR3 comprises 15 residues. Trimming removed 0 bases from V and 4 bases from J, with 12 bases in between. Germline CDR1 is SGHRS and CDR2 is YFSETQ. This CDR3 is CASSLELAFADTQYF. CDR3 nucleotides: TGCGCCAGCAGCTTGGAATTGGCTTTTGCAGATACGCAGTATTTT.

Comment on this clonotype: A read error may be the cause here, since a much bigger clone is one base away. This chain connects TRBV20-1 to TRBJ2-7; either TRBD1 or TRBD2 may supply D (5 bases each). Germline lookup yields CDR1 DFQATT and CDR2 SNEGSKA (reference sequence). CDR3 length: 12 residues. CDR3 amino acids: CSTGRGRYEQYF. CDR3 in DNA: TGCAGCACGGGACGGGGTCGCTACGAGCAGTACTTC.

The chain uses TRBV6-2 or TRBV6-3 and TRBJ2-7, with 11 bases lining up with TRBD2. The germline V gene has CDR1 MNHEY and CDR2 SVGEGT. The CDR3 runs 16 residues. The V gene end was trimmed by 6 bases and the J gene end by 7 bases; junction bases not matched to a gene: 14. As DNA, the CDR3 is TGTGCCAGCAGAACTCGACTAGCGGGGCGCCTGAATGAGCAGTACTTC. Residues: CASRTRLAGRLNEQYF.

V usage is TRBV12-3 or TRBV12-4 and J usage is TRBJ2-5, with 7 positions matching TRBD2. The CDR3 length is 15 residues. Losses at the gene ends were 3 bases for V and 9 bases for J; bases not matched to a gene: 13. The CDR3 DNA follows: TGTGCCAGCAGTTTTTACGGGGGGAACCCCATTCCCCAGTACTTC. Its protein is CASSFYGGNPIPQYF.

The V call is TRBV6-2 or TRBV6-3, the J call TRBJ2-1; unclear D gene. The CDR3 spans 16 residues. Germline V gives CDR1 MNHEY, CDR2 SVGEGT. Trimming pared 0 bases from V and 2 bases from J, leaving 11 bases between. The CDR3 reads CASSYSRGTAYNEQFF. In nucleotides, the CDR3 is TGTGCCAGCAGTTACTCGCGAGGAACGGCCTACAATGAGCAGTTCTTC.

This clonotype was found a few times. The chain combines TRBV18 with TRBJ2-7; TRBD1 aligns across 11 bases. Germline V lookup: CDR1 KGHSH, CDR2 LQKENI. The CDR3 covers 15 residues. V shed 3 bases, J shed 6 bases, and the junction held 7 bases outside the gene matches. The CDR3 DNA reads as TGTGCCAGCTCACCGGGACAGGGGGTGAACGGCGAGCAGTACTTC. It codes for CASSPGQGVNGEQYF. Based on the CDR3 plus reference TRBV18 and TRBJ2-7, the full variable domain is NAGVMQNPRHLVRRRGQEARLRCSPMKGHSHVYWYRQLPEEGLKFMVYLQKENIIDESGMPKERFSAEFPKEGPSILRIQQVVRGDSAAYFCASSPGQGVNGEQYFGPGTRLTVT.

V and J are TRBV27 and TRBJ2-3, with TRBD1 as a possible D gene (5 bases). CDR1 is MNHEY and CDR2 is SMNVEV in the germline V gene (reference sequence). V was cut by 6 bases and J by 9 bases, with 13 bases left in between. This CDR3 comprises 12 residues. The CDR3 DNA sequence: TGTGCCAGCAGCACCCCAGGGTTAACGCAGTATTTT. Translated: CASSTPGLTQYF.

This clonotype was counted a few times. This chain links TRBV27 with TRBJ2-7, with 8 nucleotides matching TRBD2. With 2 bases clipped from V and 6 bases from J, the junction kept 6 bases outside the gene matches. Germline V gene lookup returns CDR1 MNHEY and CDR2 SMNVEV (reference sequence). This CDR3 is 14 amino acids long. CDR3 DNA sequence: TGTGCCAGCAGTTTAATGGCGGGAGGCGCCGAGCAGTACTTC. Translating it yields CASSLMAGGAEQYF.

This clonotype was seen a handful of times. The rearrangement uses TRBV4-1 and TRBJ1-1; D is uncertain. V lost 4 bases to trimming and J lost 7 bases, with 19 bases between them. This CDR3 spans 15 amino acids. CDR1 is MGHRA, CDR2 YSYEKL, per germline. As DNA, the CDR3 is TGCGCCAGCAGCCCCTCGGACTACCCGGTGATTGAAGCTTTCTTT. This codes for CASSPSDYPVIEAFF.

This clonotype has just a few counts. The CDR3 sequence is CASSNRRQSNQPQHF. In DNA form, the CDR3 reads TGTGCCAGTAGTAACCGGCGACAAAGTAATCAGCCCCAGCATTTT. The rearrangement uses TRBV19 and TRBJ1-5; the D is unclear. Germline V lookup: CDR1 LNHDA, CDR2 SQIVND (reference sequence). Trimming cost V 4 bases and J 4 bases, with 14 bases left between them. The CDR3 covers 15 residues.

This clonotype has ten or more counts. The junction shows a germline mismatch at one end, possibly a read error. The chain carries TRBV5-1 and TRBJ2-3; 10 nucleotides agree with TRBD2. From germline, CDR1 is SGHRS and CDR2 YFSETQ. The CDR3 extends over 13 amino acids. DNA of the CDR3: TGCGCCAGCCACCCGGGGTCTAGCGGGGGCCGGAAATTT. Translating it yields CASHPGSSGGRKF.

The rearrangement uses TRBV6-2 or TRBV6-3 and TRBJ1-6, with a weak D call TRBD1 (5 bases). The CDR3 spans 16 residues. Germline lookup yields CDR1 MNHEY and CDR2 SVGEGT. The V end was cut by 7 bases, the J end by 7 bases, with 20 bases between. CDR3: CASIPAGAERNSPLHF. CDR3 nucleotides: TGTGCCAGCATCCCCGCTGGGGCCGAGCGGAATTCACCCCTCCACTTT.

This clonotype showed up just a few times. The chain links TRBV20-1 to TRBJ2-1, with 7 bases lining up with TRBD2. This CDR3 region has 15 residues. V shed 3 bases and J 8 bases; nucleotides not matched to a gene: 13. Germline values: CDR1 DFQATT, CDR2 SNEGSKA (reference sequence). CDR3 DNA sequence: TGCAGTGCTAGTGAAGGAAGGGGAGGGAGCGATGAGCAGTTCTTC. Its translation: CSASEGRGGSDEQFF.

The chain combines TRBV20-1 with TRBJ2-7, with a weak D call TRBD2 (6 bases). Germline CDR1 reads DFQATT; CDR2 reads SNEGSKA (reference sequence). V lost 4 bases and J lost 2, with 18 bases in between. The CDR3 runs to 15 residues. CDR3 in DNA: TGCAGTGCTATGGGTCTTGCGGGACGGACCTACGAGCAGTACTTC. It yields the protein CSAMGLAGRTYEQYF.

This clonotype was detected a few times. The genes are TRBV7-9 and TRBJ1-4, with 7 bases matching TRBD1. V trimming: 5 bases; J trimming: 4 bases; junction bases outside the gene matches: 10. This CDR3 contains 16 residues. Germline loops: CDR1 SEHNR, CDR2 FQNEAQ (reference sequence). DNA of the CDR3: TGTGCCAGCAGCCCCAAGATGACAGGGAATAATGAAAAACTGTTTTTT. Amino acids: CASSPKMTGNNEKLFF.

This clonotype was counted a few times. The chain recombines TRBV5-5 with TRBJ2-7, with a tentative D call TRBD2 (6 bases). Germline CDR1 is SGHKS and CDR2 is YYEKEE (reference sequence). This CDR3 is 15 amino acids long. V was shortened by 2 bases and J by 1 base, with 13 bases between the two germline ends. The CDR3 bases are TGTGCCAGCAGCTTAGATCCGGGGGAATCCTACGAGCAGTACTTC. Translated: CASSLDPGESYEQYF.

This chain joins TRBV20-1 and TRBJ2-3; TRBD2 matches 7 bases. Looked up from germline, CDR1 is DFQATT and CDR2 is SNEGSKA (reference sequence). Trimming removed 3 bases from V and 2 bases from J; junction bases left unmatched: 8. The CDR3 runs 15 residues. The CDR3 sequence: CSASTLAAFTDTQYF. In DNA form, the CDR3 reads TGCAGTGCTAGCACCCTAGCGGCTTTCACAGATACGCAGTATTTT.

This clonotype was recorded a few times. V is TRBV7-9 and J is TRBJ2-1, with a possible D match to TRBD1 (5 bases). This CDR3 spans 14 amino acids. Trimming stripped 1 base from V and 14 bases from J, with 18 bases between. CDR1 is SEHNR and CDR2 is FQNEAQ in the germline V gene (reference sequence). CDR3 region: CASSLVSGAGFKFF. For the CDR3, the DNA is TGTGCCAGCAGCTTAGTTTCTGGGGCAGGGTTTAAGTTCTTC.

V and J are TRBV10-3 and TRBJ2-2; TRBD1 aligns across 11 bases. This CDR3 region has 14 residues. Germline CDR1 is ENHRY and CDR2 is SYGVKD. Trimming removed 10 bases from V and 6 bases from J; junction bases left unmatched: 7. This chain's CDR3 is CATAPGQGAGELFF. In nucleotides, the CDR3 is TGTGCCACCGCCCCGGGACAGGGGGCCGGGGAGCTGTTTTTT.

The rearrangement joins TRBV7-2 to TRBJ2-5; possibly TRBD2 for D (6 bases). The CDR3 contains 13 residues. V was shortened by 4 bases and J by 9 bases, with 15 bases between the two germline ends. In germline, CDR1 is SGHTA, CDR2 FQGNSA. In DNA form, the CDR3 reads TGTGCCAGCAGCTCACGGGACTCCGGGGCCCAGTACTTC. Its translation is CASSSRDSGAQYF. The full variable domain, completed using reference TRBV7-2 and TRBJ2-5, is GAGVSQSPSNKVTEKGKDVELRCDPISGHTALYWYRQSLGQGLEFLIYFQGNSAPDKSGLPSDRFSAERTGGSVSTLTIQRTQQEDSAVYLCASSSRDSGAQYFGPGTRLLVL.